This TCR beta chain originates from a study of yellow fever vaccine responses in identical twins. Overall study results and limits: Twin vaccine T cell responses reportedly seemed partly convergent, partly personalized.

The CDR3 consists of 12 residues. Germline V gives CDR1 SGHDN, CDR2 FVKESK. The ends were cut back, 5 bases at V and 6 bases at J, with 5 bases in the middle. TCRdb redid the calling of the RT-PCR reads with MiXCR, one entry per CDR3 protein. The sample has approximately 32,000 distinct CDR3 sequences; 45% to 65% are singletons. To note about this clonotype: Its specificity is unknown.

The sample in question was T cells from blood (PBMCs), unsorted or a sorted subset (not recorded which), obtained before or after yellow fever vaccination (not recorded which). V and J are TRBV14 and TRBJ1-6; D gene ambiguous. This clonotype was sampled from a woman aged 18-30 years who received the yellow fever vaccine. The CDR3 region has the DNA TGTGCCAGCAGCTACGGTAATTCACCCCTCCACTTT. The encoded protein is CASSYGNSPLHF.